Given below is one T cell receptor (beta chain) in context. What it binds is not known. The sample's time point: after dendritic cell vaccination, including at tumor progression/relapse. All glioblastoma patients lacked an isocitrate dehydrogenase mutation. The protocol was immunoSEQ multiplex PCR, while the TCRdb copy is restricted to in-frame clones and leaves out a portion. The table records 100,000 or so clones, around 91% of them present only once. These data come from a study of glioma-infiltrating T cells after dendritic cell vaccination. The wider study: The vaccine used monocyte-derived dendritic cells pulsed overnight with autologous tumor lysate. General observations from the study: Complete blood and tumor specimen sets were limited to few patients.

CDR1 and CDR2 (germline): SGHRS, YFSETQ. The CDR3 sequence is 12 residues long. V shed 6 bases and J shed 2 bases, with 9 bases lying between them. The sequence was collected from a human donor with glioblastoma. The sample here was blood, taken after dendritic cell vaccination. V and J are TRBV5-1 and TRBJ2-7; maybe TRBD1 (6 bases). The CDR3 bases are TGCGCCAGCAAAGGACAGACCTACGAGCAGTACTTC. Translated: CASKGQTYEQYF.